The sequence of this TCR beta chain was determined in a study of blood T cell repertoires in COVID-19 (dated by TCRdb to the early 2020s). About the full investigation: Samples from collaborators originated in the United States, Italy and Spain and spanned both the acute and convalescent phases of COVID-19. HLA class I and class II types, where available, came from metadata supplied by the sample provider rather than from assay-based typing. The samples were drawn from the first 160 participants of the ongoing ImmuneRACE study and from about 1,200 subjects provided by 6 global collaborators. A de-identified subject ID, COVID-19 status, age in years and sex were almost always included in the sample metadata. The material from the prospective study consisted of cDNA or gDNA derived from T cells, B-cell-depleted T cells, or PBMCs. Deeply sampled blood TCRbeta repertoires from subjects exposed to, actively infected with, or recovered from COVID-19 were included in the dataset. The repertoires were released in a freely available public database meant as a resource for research on the immune response to SARS-CoV-2.

TCRbeta CDR3 regions were amplified from genomic DNA by means of the immunoSEQ Assay, a bias-controlled multiplex PCR. Processing in the source paper ran as follows. The number of nucleated cells in each sample was estimated from the amplification of reference gene primers within the assay. To quantify the absolute abundance of each unique TCRbeta CDR3 rearrangement, sequence reads were collapsed and filtered. Productive Simpson clonality was computed per sample as the square root of Simpson's diversity index over productive rearrangements. As stored in TCRdb, this immuneACCESS dataset retains in-frame rearrangements with V and J assigned. A fraction of the clones does not appear; measured against another copy, unresolved V genes explain less than half of the discrepancy, and the remainder lacks a known reason. The V and J calls and clone size were taken over from that table, and D and trimming were inferred from the DNA. A total of some 200,000 clones appear in this sample, approximately 84% of them only once. Together, the top ten hold 2.9% of the sample.

Study-wide findings and limitations: The amount of clinical and demographic metadata varied by source and participant and was provided uncurated.

Of note for this clone: What this receptor recognizes is not known. No base-level quality is on record; no much larger clone is a single base apart.

Another Seattle source contributed samples from volunteer blood donors who had recovered from COVID-19. Collaborating institutions collected whole blood in K2EDTA tubes following their own protocols. For TCRbeta analysis, collaborators shipped samples in one of three forms: frozen whole blood, isolated PBMCs, or DNA extracted from either of those sample types. Input material: peripheral blood. The sequence came from a man aged 50-60 years who had recovered from COVID-19.

CDR3 sequence: CASRDRGYNEQFF. In nucleotides, the sequence is TGTGCCAGCAGGGACAGGGGGTACAATGAGCAGTTCTTC. The chain uses TRBV6-4 and TRBJ2-1, and 10 junctional nucleotides match TRBD1. For this chain, trimming is 6 bases at the V end and 4 bases at the J end, and the number of junction bases without a gene match is 0. CDR1 MRHNA and CDR2 SNTAGT are derived from the germline V gene. There are 13 amino acids in the CDR3, from cysteine to phenylalanine inclusive. Kept here is only the CDR3 DNA, which spans 39 bases and is read in frame from base 1.